Listed here are 25 T cell receptor beta chains from one sample, sequenced in a study of control samples from healthy donors and cancer patients. Repertoires were generated with immunoSEQ multiplex PCR, while TCRdb's copy carries only in-frame clones and drops some. The table records over 150,000 clones, approximately 94% of them present only once. Specimen: PBMCs. The receptors shown here come from a man aged 60-69 years with colorectal cancer.

The gene calls are TRBV11-3 and TRBJ1-1; weak D call: TRBD1 (6 bases). The CDR3 has 13 residues. Trimming left V 8 bases short and J 3 bases short, with 13 bases between. Germline lookup yields CDR1 SGHNT and CDR2 YENEEA. DNA of the CDR3: TGTGCCAGCGGCAAGGACAGTTACACTGAAGCTTTCTTT. The encoded protein is CASGKDSYTEAFF.

This clone was seen just once. J is TRBJ2-5 and V is TRBV5-1; D may match TRBD1 or TRBD2 (5 bases each). V lost 0 bases to trimming and J lost 5 bases, with 11 bases between them. This CDR3 has 14 residues. Germline lookup yields CDR1 SGHRS and CDR2 YFSETQ. The CDR3 reads CASSLEQAGETQYF. The CDR3 coding sequence is TGCGCCAGCAGCTTGGAACAGGCGGGTGAGACCCAGTACTTC.

The chain carries TRBV19 and TRBJ1-5; D unresolved. Germline V gene lookup returns CDR1 LNHDA and CDR2 SQIVND (reference sequence). Trimming cost V 1 base and J 3 bases, with 10 bases left between them. The CDR3 spans 15 residues. CDR3 protein: CASSIGWVDNQPQHF. As DNA, the CDR3 is TGTGCCAGTAGTATAGGGTGGGTAGACAATCAGCCCCAGCATTTT.

This chain's CDR3 is CASSTLGSGIVKLFF. CDR3 bases: TGTGCCAGCAGTACCCTGGGATCCGGGATCGTTAAACTGTTTTTT. This chain links TRBV6-5 with TRBJ1-4, with unresolved D. The CDR3 runs 15 residues. Germline V CDR1 and CDR2: MNHEY, SVGAGI. The germline V and J ends were trimmed by 5 bases and 11 bases, with 21 bases remaining between them.

This clone was detected only once. This chain joins TRBV6-5 and TRBJ1-4; 10 bases are a match to TRBD1. The CDR3 consists of 13 residues. V trimming: 8 bases; J trimming: 8 bases; junction bases outside the gene matches: 5. Germline V gene data show CDR1 as MNHEY and CDR2 as SVGAGI. DNA of the CDR3: TGTGCCAGCCGACAGGGGGCAGAGGAAAAACTGTTTTTT. Its protein is CASRQGAEEKLFF.

This chain connects TRBV10-3 to TRBJ1-5; the D gene is possibly TRBD1 (6 bases). Between the trimmed V and J ends, which lost 4 bases and 2 bases, there was a span of 12 bases. The CDR3 loop spans 15 amino acids. The V gene's germline CDR1 is ENHRY and CDR2 SYGVKD. The CDR3 sequence is CAISVGGAGNQPQHF. CDR3 DNA sequence: TGTGCCATCAGTGTAGGGGGAGCCGGCAATCAGCCCCAGCATTTT.

The chain uses TRBV10-3 and TRBJ2-2; 9 bases fit TRBD1. The V gene end was trimmed by 11 bases and the J gene end by 0 bases; junction bases not matched to a gene: 4. The CDR3 sequence is 14 residues long. Germline assignment: CDR1 ENHRY and CDR2 SYGVKD. This CDR3 is CALRQGANTGELFF. The CDR3 nucleotides are TGTGCCTTAAGACAGGGGGCGAACACCGGGGAGCTGTTTTTT.

In nucleotides, the CDR3 is TGTGCCAGCAGCTTGGCACAGGGCGAAATATACGAGCAGTACTTC. Protein product: CASSLAQGEIYEQYF. The chain links TRBV5-4 to TRBJ2-7, with a possible D match to TRBD1 (6 bases). Trimming cost V 0 bases and J 4 bases, with 14 bases left between them. Germline values: CDR1 SGHNT, CDR2 YYREEE (reference sequence). The CDR3 consists of 15 residues.

The chain has TRBV7-9 and TRBJ2-1; perhaps TRBD1 as D (7 bases). Trimming pared 3 bases from V and 8 bases from J, leaving 14 bases between. The CDR3 runs 14 residues. Germline V CDR1 and CDR2: SEHNR, FQNEAQ (reference sequence). The CDR3 spells CASSLRQGGYEQFF. CDR3 DNA sequence: TGTGCCAGCAGCTTGAGGCAGGGGGGCTATGAGCAGTTCTTC.

The rearrangement uses TRBV12-3 or TRBV12-4 and TRBJ2-2; D remains unclear. V lost 2 bases and J 4 bases, leaving 5 bases between the germline ends. This CDR3 region has 13 residues. Written as DNA, the CDR3 is TGTGCCAGCAGTTTAAGTCTCACCGGGGAGCTGTTTTTT. It is translated as CASSLSLTGELFF.

This chain links TRBV5-1 with TRBJ1-2, with D perhaps matching TRBD1 (5 bases). Germline V gives CDR1 SGHRS, CDR2 YFSETQ. CDR3 length: 12 residues. Trimming removed 3 bases at V and 6 bases at J, with 9 bases between. In nucleotides, the CDR3 is TGCGCCAGCAGCTACCAGGGTGATGGCTACACCTTC. Its translation is CASSYQGDGYTF.

For the CDR3, the DNA is TGTGCCAGCAGCTTAGCGGCAGGGGGCCAGCCCCAGCATTTT. Its protein product is CASSLAAGGQPQHF. This chain connects TRBV7-9 to TRBJ1-5, with 8 nucleotides matching TRBD1. The CDR3 contains 14 residues. J lost 7 bases, V lost 0 bases, and 2 bases had no gene match. The germline gives CDR1 SEHNR, CDR2 FQNEAQ (reference sequence). Based on the CDR3 plus reference TRBV7-9 and TRBJ1-5, the full variable domain is DTGVSQNPRHKITKRGQNVTFRCDPISEHNRLYWYRQTLGQGPEFLTYFQNEAQLEKSRLLSDRFSAERPKGSFSTLEIQRTEQGDSAMYLCASSLAAGGQPQHFGDGTRLSIL.

The chain uses TRBV7-9 and TRBJ2-3, with 11 bases that match TRBD1. The trim removed 1 base at V and 7 bases at J, leaving 4 bases unmatched. CDR1 and CDR2 from the germline V gene are SEHNR and FQNEAQ (reference sequence). This CDR3 region has 15 residues. The CDR3 is CASSLGTGGLNTQYF. DNA of the CDR3: TGTGCCAGCAGCTTAGGGACAGGGGGCCTGAATACGCAGTATTTT.

The chain employs TRBV11-3 and TRBJ2-2, with D maybe TRBD1 (5 bases). This CDR3 region has 13 residues. Looked up from germline, CDR1 is SGHNT and CDR2 is YENEEA. V dropped 6 bases and J dropped 4 bases, with 9 bases sitting between them. CDR3 nucleotides: TGTGCCAGCAGTCAGGGTCCCACCGGGGAGCTGTTTTTT. Translating gives CASSQGPTGELFF.

The CDR3 DNA is TGTGCCAGCAGCAAGGGAAAGGACAGGAGACATTATAGCAATCAGCCCCAGCATTTT. As protein: CASSKGKDRRHYSNQPQHF. The J gene is TRBJ1-5, the V gene TRBV21-1; the table's D call of TRBD1 was not tested on the DNA. TRBV21-1 is assigned pseudogene status. The CDR3 sequence is 19 residues long.

This clone has a single count. The gene calls are TRBV3-1 (or the pseudogene TRBV3-2) and TRBJ1-2; a weak D match, TRBD1 (5 bases). Trimming cost V 1 base and J 5 bases, with 23 bases left between them. The CDR3 loop spans 18 amino acids. Germline CDR1 and CDR2: LGHDT and YNNKEL (reference sequence). This CDR3 reads CASSQVFAPTDIRYGYTF. CDR3 bases: TGTGCCAGCAGCCAAGTATTTGCTCCAACGGACATCAGATATGGCTACACCTTC.

This chain uses TRBV23-1 with TRBJ1-2; D gene ambiguous. TRBV23-1 is known as an ORF, though its function is uncertain. Trimming took 4 bases from V and 2 from J, leaving 11 bases between them. The CDR3 consists of 14 residues. CDR3 residues: CASSPPEGNYGYTF. The CDR3 DNA reads as TGCGCCAGCAGTCCCCCCGAAGGGAACTATGGCTACACCTTC.

This clone was counted between two and nine times. The J gene is TRBJ1-5, the V gene TRBV5-8, with D maybe TRBD1 (6 bases). Per the germline V gene, CDR1 is SGHTS and CDR2 is YDEGEE. Trimming pared 0 bases from V and 1 base from J, leaving 11 bases between. CDR3 length: 16 residues. The CDR3 DNA reads as TGTGCCAGCAGCTTGGGGGCAGGGGTAAGCAATCAGCCCCAGCATTTT. This encodes CASSLGAGVSNQPQHF.

V gene TRBV12-3 or TRBV12-4 combines with J gene TRBJ2-1; 9 bases fit TRBD2. V shed 4 bases and J 7 bases; nucleotides not matched to a gene: 2. This CDR3 is built from 13 residues. The CDR3 region has the DNA TGTGCCAGCAGTTGGGGACTAGCTAATGAGCAGTTCTTC. Amino acid sequence: CASSWGLANEQFF.

The chain links TRBV5-1 to TRBJ1-1; perhaps TRBD1 as D (6 bases). The CDR3 totals 15 residues. Germline V gives CDR1 SGHRS, CDR2 YFSETQ. Trimming pared 0 bases from V and 1 base from J, leaving 10 bases between. The chain's CDR3 is CASSLVGQQNTEAFF. CDR3 DNA: TGCGCCAGCAGCTTGGTAGGACAGCAGAACACTGAAGCTTTCTTT.

This clone was observed a handful of times. The V gene is TRBV7-2, the J gene TRBJ2-2; possible D gene TRBD1, 5 bases. The CDR3 sequence is 15 residues long. Germline V gene lookup returns CDR1 SGHTA and CDR2 FQGNSA. The V and J ends lost 4 bases and 2 bases respectively, with 11 bases between them. CDR3 DNA: TGTGCCAGCAGCTCCGGACACGTCAACACCGGGGAGCTGTTTTTT. This translates into CASSSGHVNTGELFF.

A few counts support this clone. This sample also contains other DNA sequences that code for the same CDR3. V is TRBV9 and J is TRBJ1-6, with a tentative D call TRBD1 (6 bases). Deletions cut 0 bases from V and 9 bases from J, with 7 bases between. This CDR3 spans 13 amino acids. Germline CDR1 reads SGDLS; CDR2 reads YYNGEE. CDR3 amino acids: CASSVEGGSPLHF. The DNA for the CDR3 is TGTGCCAGCAGCGTAGAAGGGGGTTCACCCCTCCACTTT.

The genes are TRBV11-2 and TRBJ2-1; D is ambiguous. V was cut by 1 base and J by 0 bases, with 7 bases left in between. Germline lookup yields CDR1 SGHAT and CDR2 FQNNGV. The length of the CDR3 is 15 residues. CDR3 amino acids: CASSLGGTSYNEQFF. The CDR3 nucleotides are TGTGCCAGCAGCTTAGGGGGAACCTCCTACAATGAGCAGTTCTTC.

The chain joins TRBV30 to TRBJ2-3; perhaps TRBD1 as D (5 bases). The CDR3 covers 11 residues. V was clipped by 0 bases and J by 10 bases, with 8 bases between them. Germline V gene data show CDR1 as GTSNPN and CDR2 as SVGIG (reference sequence). In DNA, the CDR3 is TGTGCCTGGAGTGTAGGGGATGCGCAGTATTTT. Its translation is CAWSVGDAQYF.

The chain joins TRBV12-5 to TRBJ1-2, with 12 bases matching TRBD1. There are 17 residues in the CDR3. The germline CDR1 and CDR2 sequences are LGHNT and FRNRAP. Germline trimming cut 10 bases from V and 3 bases from J; bases unmatched to any gene: 15. CDR3 region: CAIKPIRDRGRDYGYTF. CDR3 DNA: TGTGCTATAAAACCTATCCGGGACAGGGGGCGAGACTATGGCTACACCTTC. Supplemented by reference TRBV12-5 and TRBJ1-2, the full variable domain reads DARVTQTPRHKVTEMGQEVTMRCQPILGHNTVFWYRQTMMQGLELLAYFRNRAPLDDSGMPKDRFSAEMPDATLATLKIQPSEPRDSAVYFCAIKPIRDRGRDYGYTFGSGTRLTVV.